A single sample is the source of the 25 T cell receptor beta chains below, sequenced in a study of blood T cell repertoires in COVID-19. Some clones are missing from TCRdb's copy, which holds only in-frame ones; the method was immunoSEQ multiplex PCR. The repertoire holds 270,000 or so clones, with under 90% as singletons. The sample comprised peripheral blood. The source of these receptors is a woman aged 40 to 50 who had recovered from COVID-19.

The chain uses TRBV19 and TRBJ1-5, with 7 bases lining up with TRBD1. The V and J ends lost 4 bases and 0 bases, in that order; junction bases with no gene match: 3. Germline values: CDR1 LNHDA, CDR2 SQIVND (reference sequence). The CDR3 runs 15 residues. The CDR3 reads CASSTTGYSNQPQHF. CDR3 DNA sequence: TGTGCCAGTAGTACGACAGGGTATAGCAATCAGCCCCAGCATTTT.

The chain recombines TRBV3-1 (or the pseudogene TRBV3-2) with TRBJ2-2; D is possibly TRBD2 (5 bases). Germline CDR1 is LGHDT and CDR2 is YNNKEL (reference sequence). The CDR3 has 15 amino acids. V was clipped by 4 bases and J by 1 base, with 10 bases between them. CDR3 bases: TGTGCCAGCAGCCGAGGGATCGTGAACACCGGGGAGCTGTTTTTT. As protein: CASSRGIVNTGELFF.

The rearrangement links TRBV27 to TRBJ2-1, with TRBD2 matching 10 bases. Germline CDR1 and CDR2: MNHEY and SMNVEV (reference sequence). Unmatched junction bases numbered 8, after V lost 3 bases and J lost 0 bases. The CDR3 sequence is 18 residues long. CDR3 DNA sequence: TGTGCCAGCAGTTTTGGAAGACTAGCGGGTGACTCCTACAATGAGCAGTTCTTC. Translation gives CASSFGRLAGDSYNEQFF.

CDR3 protein: CAWSRSSYNEQFF. The CDR3 DNA sequence: TGTGCCTGGAGTCGGTCATCCTACAATGAGCAGTTCTTC. J is TRBJ2-1 and V is TRBV30; no firm D call. The CDR3 runs 13 residues. Trimming stripped 2 bases from V and 1 base from J, with 6 bases between. Germline V gives CDR1 GTSNPN, CDR2 SVGIG (reference sequence).

V and J are TRBV7-9 and TRBJ2-7; D is unclear. Per the germline V gene, CDR1 is SEHNR and CDR2 is FQNEAQ (reference sequence). The CDR3 runs to 13 residues. V lost 5 bases, J lost 3 bases, and 11 bases lay in between. This chain's CDR3 is CASSAHTDYEQYF. The CDR3 DNA reads as TGTGCCAGCAGCGCACATACCGACTACGAGCAGTACTTC.

This clone was counted once. V usage is TRBV7-3 and J usage is TRBJ2-5; 8 bases are a match to TRBD2. The germline V gene encodes CDR1 SGHTA and CDR2 FQGTGA. Germline trimming cut 4 bases from V and 4 bases from J; bases unmatched to any gene: 2. The CDR3 runs 13 residues. The CDR3 is CASSSGTRETQYF. The CDR3 DNA reads TGTGCCAGCAGCTCCGGGACTAGAGAGACCCAGTACTTC.

A single count supports this clone. The chain recombines TRBV12-5 with TRBJ2-7; D is uncertain. The germline V gene encodes CDR1 LGHNT and CDR2 FRNRAP. The ends were cut back, 4 bases at V and 3 bases at J, with 4 bases in the middle. The CDR3 consists of 11 residues. The CDR3 here is CASGSYYEQYF. The CDR3 DNA sequence: TGTGCTAGTGGTTCTTACTACGAGCAGTACTTC.

The chain recombines TRBV12-3 or TRBV12-4 with TRBJ2-7; TRBD1 matches 7 bases. The CDR3 runs 13 residues. V shed 3 bases, J shed 3 bases, and the junction held 2 bases outside the gene matches. CDR3 loop: CASSLTGYYEQYF. CDR3 nucleotide sequence: TGTGCCAGCAGTTTGACAGGGTACTACGAGCAGTACTTC.

This chain joins TRBV10-2 and TRBJ1-1; no definite D call. Germline CDR1 reads WSHSY; CDR2 reads SAAADI. With 2 bases removed from V and 1 base from J, the gap between germline ends came to 8 bases. This CDR3 region has 14 residues. The chain's CDR3 is CASSERQRNTEAFF. CDR3 in DNA: TGCGCCAGCAGTGAGCGGCAGCGGAACACTGAAGCTTTCTTT.

The chain combines TRBV9 with TRBJ2-3; 10 bases agree with TRBD1. The CDR3 is made up of 15 amino acids. V lost 3 bases to trimming and J lost 2 bases; unmatched junction nucleotides: 3. Germline V lookup: CDR1 SGDLS, CDR2 YYNGEE. CDR3 sequence reads: CASSGQGASTDTQYF. DNA for the CDR3: TGTGCCAGCAGCGGACAGGGGGCCTCCACAGATACGCAGTATTTT.

In regard to this clone: The junction and the germline gene differ at one end; a read error may be behind it. The V and J genes are TRBV7-3 and TRBJ2-7; D is undetermined. Germline V lookup: CDR1 SGHTA, CDR2 FQGTGA. CDR3 length: 9 amino acids. The CDR3 sequence: CASSPALNF. The CDR3 nucleotides read TGTGCCAGCAGCCCCGCGCTTAACTTC.

The chain links TRBV3-1 (or the pseudogene TRBV3-2) to TRBJ2-1; possible D gene TRBD2, 5 bases. Germline V gene lookup returns CDR1 LGHDT and CDR2 YNNKEL (reference sequence). The CDR3 contains 15 residues. Trimming took 4 bases from V and 4 from J, leaving 14 bases between them. The chain's CDR3 is CASSPEGLKYNEQFF. For the CDR3, the DNA is TGTGCCAGCAGCCCAGAAGGACTCAAATACAATGAGCAGTTCTTC.

The sample holds one count of this clone. The CDR3, as DNA: TGCAGCGTTGGGCCGGAGTGGCCGTTCTTC. As protein: CSVGPEWPFF. The chain uses TRBV29-1 and TRBJ2-1, with D unresolved. V dropped 4 bases and J dropped 15 bases, with 13 bases sitting between them. Germline V lookup: CDR1 SQVTM, CDR2 ANQGSEA. The CDR3 has 10 amino acids.

This chain joins TRBV20-1 and TRBJ2-3; 10 positions agree with TRBD2. The CDR3 spans 15 residues. Germline V lookup: CDR1 DFQATT, CDR2 SNEGSKA (reference sequence). The V segment lost 3 bases and the J segment 4 bases; nucleotides outside the gene matches: 7. CDR3 residues: CSASLPSGGPDTQYF. CDR3 bases: TGCAGTGCTAGTCTCCCTAGCGGGGGCCCAGATACGCAGTATTTT.

The V gene is TRBV3-1 (or the pseudogene TRBV3-2), the J gene TRBJ2-2; possible D gene TRBD1, 5 bases. V was shortened by 4 bases and J by 5 bases, with 5 bases between the two germline ends. The CDR3 is made up of 12 amino acids. In germline, CDR1 is LGHDT, CDR2 YNNKEL (reference sequence). This chain's CDR3 is CASSRQTGELFF. CDR3 DNA sequence: TGTGCCAGCAGCCGACAGACCGGGGAGCTGTTTTTT.

This clone was detected once. The chain carries TRBV2 and TRBJ2-7, with a possible D match to TRBD1 (5 bases). The V gene's germline CDR1 is SNHLY and CDR2 FYNNEI. This CDR3 has 12 residues. The ends were cut back, 3 bases at V and 6 bases at J, with 9 bases in the middle. The CDR3 DNA reads TGTGCCAGCAGTGAGTTGGGGCGCGAGCAGTACTTC. Protein sequence: CASSELGREQYF.

The CDR3 spells CATSDLKGSEQYF. As DNA, the CDR3 is TGTGCCACCAGTGATTTGAAGGGGTCCGAGCAGTACTTC. The chain links TRBV24-1 to TRBJ2-7; perhaps TRBD1 as D (5 bases). CDR3 length: 13 amino acids. Looked up from germline, CDR1 is KGHDR and CDR2 is SFDVKD. The ends were cut back, 0 bases at V and 6 bases at J, with 8 bases in the middle.

The chain has TRBV5-1 and TRBJ2-5; TRBD2 matches 10 bases. The CDR3 runs 14 residues. V shed 2 bases, J shed 7 bases, and the junction held 5 bases outside the gene matches. Looked up from germline, CDR1 is SGHRS and CDR2 is YFSETQ. CDR3 loop: CASSLRTSGGTQYF. The CDR3 DNA sequence: TGCGCCAGCAGCTTACGGACTAGCGGTGGGACCCAGTACTTC.

The V call is TRBV3-1 (or the pseudogene TRBV3-2), the J call TRBJ2-7, with 9 bases matching TRBD1. This CDR3 comprises 12 residues. V shed 10 bases and J 6 bases; nucleotides not matched to a gene: 7. Germline-derived CDR1 and CDR2 are LGHDT and YNNKEL (reference sequence). CDR3 sequence: CATGTGLVEQYF. The CDR3 coding sequence is TGTGCCACCGGGACAGGGTTGGTCGAGCAGTACTTC.

This rearrangement joins TRBV11-1 to TRBJ2-1; 9 positions match TRBD1. Unmatched junction bases numbered 4, after V lost 4 bases and J lost 0 bases. Germline-derived CDR1 and CDR2 are SGHAT and FQDESV (reference sequence). This CDR3 spans 16 amino acids. Written as DNA, the CDR3 is TGTGCCAGCAGCTCCCCGGGACAGGGCTCCTACAATGAGCAGTTCTTC. This gives the protein CASSSPGQGSYNEQFF.

J is TRBJ1-1 and V is TRBV2; 12 bases match TRBD1. Germline loops: CDR1 SNHLY, CDR2 FYNNEI. Losses at the gene ends were 6 bases for V and 4 bases for J; bases not matched to a gene: 12. The CDR3 has 17 amino acids. This chain's CDR3 is CASRSGWGQGAGTEAFF. DNA of the CDR3: TGTGCCAGCAGGAGTGGATGGGGACAGGGGGCCGGCACTGAAGCTTTCTTT.

The chain uses TRBV14 and TRBJ2-1, with 8 bases matching TRBD2. The CDR3 has 15 residues. Germline lookup yields CDR1 SGHDN and CDR2 FVKESK. Losses at the gene ends were 4 bases for V and 7 bases for J; bases not matched to a gene: 9. The CDR3 protein is CASSRKRELGNEQFF. The CDR3 nucleotides are TGTGCCAGCAGCCGTAAGCGGGAGCTTGGGAATGAGCAGTTCTTC.

CDR3 DNA sequence: TGTGCCAGCACCCGGGGACAGGGGCCCTACAATGAGCAGTTCTTC. Its protein product is CASTRGQGPYNEQFF. The genes are TRBV11-3 and TRBJ2-1; TRBD1 matches at 10 bases. J was trimmed by 2 bases and V by 7 bases; bases with no gene match: 5. The CDR3 has 15 amino acids. Germline CDR1 and CDR2: SGHNT and YENEEA.

The chain joins TRBV28 to TRBJ1-1; 9 bases fit TRBD1. The CDR3 length is 15 residues. Germline CDR1 MDHEN, CDR2 SYDVKM. The trim removed 5 bases at V and 3 bases at J, leaving 7 bases unmatched. The CDR3: CASSPGTGRDTEAFF. The CDR3 DNA is TGTGCCAGCAGTCCTGGGACAGGGAGAGACACTGAAGCTTTCTTT.

The chain carries TRBV7-7 and TRBJ2-5, with TRBD2 matching over 12 bases. Germline CDR1 SSHAT, CDR2 FNYEAQ (reference sequence). J was trimmed by 4 bases and V by 3 bases; bases with no gene match: 0. This CDR3 has 14 amino acids. In DNA, the CDR3 is TGTGCCAGCAGCTTGGGACTAGCGGGAGAGACCCAGTACTTC. Translating it yields CASSLGLAGETQYF. Filled out from reference TRBV7-7 and TRBJ2-5, the complete variable domain reads GAGVSQSPRYKVTKRGQDVTLRCDPISSHATLYWYQQALGQGPEFLTYFNYEAQPDKSGLPSDRFSAERPEGSISTLTIQRTEQRDSAMYRCASSLGLAGETQYFGPGTRLLVL.